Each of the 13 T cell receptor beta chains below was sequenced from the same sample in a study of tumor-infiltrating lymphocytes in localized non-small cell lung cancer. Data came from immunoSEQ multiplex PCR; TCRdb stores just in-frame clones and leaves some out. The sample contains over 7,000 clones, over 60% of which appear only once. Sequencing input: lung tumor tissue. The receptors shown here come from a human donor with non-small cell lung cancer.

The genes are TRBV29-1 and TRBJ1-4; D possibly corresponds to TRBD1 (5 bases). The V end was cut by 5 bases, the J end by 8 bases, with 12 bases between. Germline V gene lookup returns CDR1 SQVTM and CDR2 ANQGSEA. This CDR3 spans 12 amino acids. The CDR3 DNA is TGCAGCGTTACCACCTGGGGGGAAAAACTGTTTTTT. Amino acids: CSVTTWGEKLFF. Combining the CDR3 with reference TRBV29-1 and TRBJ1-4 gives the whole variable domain SAVISQKPSRDICQRGTSLTIQCQVDSQVTMMFWYRQQPGQSLTLIATANQGSEATYESGFVIDKFPISRPNLTFSTLTVSNMSPEDSSIYLCSVTTWGEKLFFGSGTQLSVL.

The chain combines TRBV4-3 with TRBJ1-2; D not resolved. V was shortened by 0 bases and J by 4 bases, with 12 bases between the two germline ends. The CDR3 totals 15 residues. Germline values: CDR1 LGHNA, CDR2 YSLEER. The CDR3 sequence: CASSQDSPGFYGYTF. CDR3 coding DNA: TGCGCCAGCAGCCAAGATTCCCCGGGCTTCTATGGCTACACCTTC.

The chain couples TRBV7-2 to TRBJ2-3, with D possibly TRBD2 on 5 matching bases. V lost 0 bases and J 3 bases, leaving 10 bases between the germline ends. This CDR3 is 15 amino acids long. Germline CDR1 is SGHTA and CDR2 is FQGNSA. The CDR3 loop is CASSLAPGGTDTQYF. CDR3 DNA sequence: TGTGCCAGCAGCTTAGCGCCTGGAGGAACAGATACGCAGTATTTT.

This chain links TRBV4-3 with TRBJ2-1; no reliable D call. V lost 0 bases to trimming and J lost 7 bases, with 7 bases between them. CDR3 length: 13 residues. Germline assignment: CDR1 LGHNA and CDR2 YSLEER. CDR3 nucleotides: TGCGCCAGCAGCCAAGAGGGCTGGAATGAGCAGTTCTTC. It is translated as CASSQEGWNEQFF.

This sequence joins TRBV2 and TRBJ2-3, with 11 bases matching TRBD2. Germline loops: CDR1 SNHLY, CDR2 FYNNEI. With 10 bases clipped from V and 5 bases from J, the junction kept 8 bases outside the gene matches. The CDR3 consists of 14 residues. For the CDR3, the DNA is TGTGCCACCTCCCTAGCGGGAGGTGGAGATACGCAGTATTTT. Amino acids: CATSLAGGGDTQYF.

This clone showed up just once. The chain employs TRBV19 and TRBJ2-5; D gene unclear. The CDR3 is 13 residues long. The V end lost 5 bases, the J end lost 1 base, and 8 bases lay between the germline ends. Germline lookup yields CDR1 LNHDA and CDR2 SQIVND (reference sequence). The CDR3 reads CASSSPFQETQYF. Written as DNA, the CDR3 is TGTGCCAGTAGTTCCCCTTTCCAAGAGACCCAGTACTTC.

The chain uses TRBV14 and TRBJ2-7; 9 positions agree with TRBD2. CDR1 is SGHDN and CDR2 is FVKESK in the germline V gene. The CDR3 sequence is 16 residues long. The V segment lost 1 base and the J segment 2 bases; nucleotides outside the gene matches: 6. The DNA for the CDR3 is TGTGCCAGCAGCCAAGGGCTGGCTAGCGGGGCCTACGAGCAGTACTTC. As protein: CASSQGLASGAYEQYF.

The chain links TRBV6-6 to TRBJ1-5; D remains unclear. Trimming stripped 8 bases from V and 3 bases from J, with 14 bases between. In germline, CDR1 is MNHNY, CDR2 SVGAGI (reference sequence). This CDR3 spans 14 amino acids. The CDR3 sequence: CASGPLADNQPQHF. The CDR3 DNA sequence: TGTGCCAGCGGGCCCCTGGCGGACAATCAGCCCCAGCATTTT.

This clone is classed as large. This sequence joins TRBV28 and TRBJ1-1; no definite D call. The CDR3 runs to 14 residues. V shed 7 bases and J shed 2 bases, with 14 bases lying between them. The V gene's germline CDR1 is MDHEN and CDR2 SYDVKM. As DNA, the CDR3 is TGTGCCAGCACCCCGGGCAGGCTCAACACTGAAGCTTTCTTT. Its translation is CASTPGRLNTEAFF.

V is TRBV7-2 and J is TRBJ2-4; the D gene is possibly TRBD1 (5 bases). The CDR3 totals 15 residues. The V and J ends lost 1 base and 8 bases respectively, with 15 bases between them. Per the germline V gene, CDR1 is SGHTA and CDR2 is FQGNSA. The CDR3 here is CASSLGAGPLYIQYF. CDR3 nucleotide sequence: TGTGCCAGCAGCTTAGGGGCAGGGCCCCTTTACATTCAGTACTTC.

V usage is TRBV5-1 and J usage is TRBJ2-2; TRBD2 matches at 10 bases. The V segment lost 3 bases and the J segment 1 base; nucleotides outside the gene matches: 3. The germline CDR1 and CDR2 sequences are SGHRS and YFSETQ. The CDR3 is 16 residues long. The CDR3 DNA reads TGCGCCAGCAGCTCCTGGACTAGCGGGAACACCGGGGAGCTGTTTTTT. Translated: CASSSWTSGNTGELFF.

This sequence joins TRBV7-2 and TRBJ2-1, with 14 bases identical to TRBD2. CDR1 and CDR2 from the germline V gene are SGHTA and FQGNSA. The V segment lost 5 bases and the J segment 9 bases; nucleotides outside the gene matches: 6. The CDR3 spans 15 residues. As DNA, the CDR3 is TGTGCCAGCAGCCTCCGACTAGCGGGAGGGTCTGAGCAGTTCTTC. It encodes CASSLRLAGGSEQFF.

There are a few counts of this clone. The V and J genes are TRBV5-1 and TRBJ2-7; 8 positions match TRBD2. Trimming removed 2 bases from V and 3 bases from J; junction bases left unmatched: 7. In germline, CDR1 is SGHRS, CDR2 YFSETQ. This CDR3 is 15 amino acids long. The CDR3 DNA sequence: TGCGCCAGCAGCTTTCTAGCGGGCCTGGTCTACGAGCAGTACTTC. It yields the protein CASSFLAGLVYEQYF.